The 5 T cell receptor beta chains below were found in one sample sequenced in a study of shared clonotypes between healthy human individuals. TCRdb's table, derived via immunoSEQ multiplex PCR, lists solely in-frame clones and lacks some. The sample lists 850,000 to 1,200,000 clones; around 74% were seen once. Material: memory CD4+ T cells sorted from blood. As to subset: CD45RA-negative fraction. The receptors shown here come from a man between 18 and 29 years old in good health.

The chain joins TRBV10-1 to TRBJ2-2; D possibly corresponds to TRBD1 (6 bases). Looked up from germline, CDR1 is WNHNN and CDR2 is SYGVQD (reference sequence). This CDR3 has 14 residues. V lost 4 bases and J 4 bases, leaving 10 bases between the germline ends. This CDR3 reads CASSAGQLTGELFF. CDR3 in DNA: TGCGCCAGCAGTGCGGGACAACTCACCGGGGAGCTGTTTTTT.

The chain employs TRBV29-1 and TRBJ2-1, with D maybe TRBD2 (6 bases). Trimming left V 4 bases short and J 6 bases short, with 16 bases between. The CDR3 sequence is 14 residues long. Germline V CDR1 and CDR2: SQVTM, ANQGSEA. CDR3 in DNA: TGCAGCGTTGTCTCCGGGAGAGGGATCAATGAGCAGTTCTTC. Amino acid sequence: CSVVSGRGINEQFF.

The genes are TRBV2 and TRBJ2-7, with 10 bases matching TRBD2. The CDR3 has 15 residues. The V gene's germline CDR1 is SNHLY and CDR2 FYNNEI. V was pared by 11 bases and J by 0 bases, with 10 bases of the junction left unmatched. The DNA of the CDR3 is TGTGCCGGGAAATTAGCGGGAGGTGCCTCCTACGAGCAGTACTTC. Its translation: CAGKLAGGASYEQYF.

The rearrangement uses TRBV21-1 and TRBJ2-5; TRBD1, the D gene given by the table, was not confirmed from the DNA. TRBV21-1 is an annotated pseudogene. The CDR3 runs 16 residues. The CDR3 coding sequence is TGTGCCAGCAGCAAAGTGGCCGGGACAGCAAAAGAGACCCAGTACTTC. This encodes CASSKVAGTAKETQYF.

The V call is TRBV30, the J call TRBJ2-7; D unresolved. Germline CDR1 reads GTSNPN; CDR2 reads SVGIG (reference sequence). V was pared by 1 base and J by 3 bases, with 10 bases between. This CDR3 has 13 residues. The CDR3: CAWSAGNLYEQYF. CDR3 nucleotides: TGTGCCTGGAGTGCTGGGAACCTCTACGAGCAGTACTTC.